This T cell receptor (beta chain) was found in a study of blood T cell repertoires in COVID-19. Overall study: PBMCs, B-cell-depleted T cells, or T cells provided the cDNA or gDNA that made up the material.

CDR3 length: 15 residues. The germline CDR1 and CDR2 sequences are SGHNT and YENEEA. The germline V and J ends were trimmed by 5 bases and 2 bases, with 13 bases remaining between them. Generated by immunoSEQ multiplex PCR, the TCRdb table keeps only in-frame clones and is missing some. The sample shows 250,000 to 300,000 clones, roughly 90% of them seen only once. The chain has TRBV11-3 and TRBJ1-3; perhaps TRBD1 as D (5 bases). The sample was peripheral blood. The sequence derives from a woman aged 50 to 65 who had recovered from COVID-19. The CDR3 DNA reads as TGTGCCAGCAGCGAGTCGGGGGGACCTGGAAACACCATATATTTT. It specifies CASSESGGPGNTIYF. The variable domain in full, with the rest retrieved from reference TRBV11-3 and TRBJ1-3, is EAGVVQSPRYKIIEKKQPVAFWCNPISGHNTLYWYLQNLGQGPELLIRYENEEAVDDSQLPKDRFSAERLKGVDSTLKIQPAELGDSAVYLCASSESGGPGNTIYFGEGSWLTVV.